Presented here are 20 T cell receptor beta chains from one specimen sequenced in a study of CD8 T cells in Susac syndrome. RNA in amounts of roughly 0.45 to 1 ug was reverse transcribed with random hexamers. A single record per CDR3 protein comes from TCRdb applying MiXCR to the immunoSEQ multiplex PCR reads. This table has 90,000 to 150,000 distinct CDR3 sequences, just under 95% appearing once. Sequenced material: CD8+ T cells from PBMCs. The receptors shown here come from a human donor in good health.

This clonotype turned up a few times. The chain joins TRBV3-1 to TRBJ2-7; no firm D call. Germline loops: CDR1 LGHDT, CDR2 YNNKEL (reference sequence). This CDR3 spans 16 amino acids. Deletions cut 1 base from V and 2 bases from J, with 15 bases between. The CDR3 reads CASSQVEASAPYEQYF. In nucleotides, the CDR3 is TGTGCCAGCAGCCAAGTGGAAGCCTCGGCCCCCTACGAGCAGTACTTC.

The chain joins TRBV4-2 to TRBJ1-1; D call uncertain. Germline lookup yields CDR1 LGHNA and CDR2 YNFKEQ. This CDR3 has 13 residues. Trimming removed 1 base from V and 5 bases from J, with 8 bases in between. CDR3 loop: CASSQGGLTEAFF. The CDR3 DNA follows: TGTGCCAGCAGCCAAGGAGGGCTGACTGAAGCTTTCTTT.

The gene calls are TRBV4-3 and TRBJ2-3, with 9 bases matching TRBD2. The CDR3 has 15 residues. V shed 0 bases, J shed 7 bases, and the junction held 5 bases outside the gene matches. Germline assignment: CDR1 LGHNA and CDR2 YSLEER. The CDR3 loop is CASSQDWREGYTQYF. DNA of the CDR3: TGCGCCAGCAGCCAAGATTGGCGGGAGGGATATACGCAGTATTTT.

The gene calls are TRBV28 and TRBJ1-5; D is unclear. V dropped 1 base and J dropped 5 bases, with 12 bases sitting between them. CDR1 is MDHEN, CDR2 SYDVKM, per germline. This CDR3 has 15 amino acids. The CDR3 reads CASSLFRQRDQPQHF. The CDR3 DNA follows: TGTGCCAGCAGTTTATTTCGCCAGCGAGATCAGCCCCAGCATTTT.

The genes are TRBV5-1 and TRBJ2-7; D is perhaps TRBD2 (5 bases). This CDR3 is built from 14 residues. Trimming left V 4 bases short and J 9 bases short, with 20 bases between. Germline V gene sequence: CDR1 SGHRS, CDR2 YFSETQ. CDR3 sequence: CASSTDRGSSVQYF. The CDR3 nucleotides read TGCGCCAGCAGCACGGACCGGGGATCCAGCGTGCAGTACTTC.

V gene TRBV12-3 or TRBV12-4 combines with J gene TRBJ1-4, with D perhaps TRBD1 (5 bases). This CDR3 region has 16 residues. The V end was cut by 2 bases, the J end by 9 bases, with 19 bases between. The CDR3 region has the DNA TGTGCCAGCAGTTTAACCCCGCAGGGATTGAATAAAAAACTGTTTTTT. Amino acid sequence: CASSLTPQGLNKKLFF.

The V call is TRBV7-9, the J call TRBJ2-1, with a weak D call TRBD1 (6 bases). Looked up from germline, CDR1 is SEHNR and CDR2 is FQNEAQ (reference sequence). The CDR3 loop spans 15 amino acids. V lost 1 base to trimming and J lost 8 bases, with 15 bases between them. The CDR3 nucleotides are TGTGCCAGCAGCTTAGGGACAGCGGCCTTCTATGAGCAGTTCTTC. Translation gives CASSLGTAAFYEQFF.

This sequence joins TRBV27 and TRBJ1-4; D is perhaps TRBD1 (6 bases). This CDR3 is built from 17 residues. V was shortened by 0 bases and J by 2 bases, with 13 bases between the two germline ends. Per the germline V gene, CDR1 is MNHEY and CDR2 is SMNVEV (reference sequence). The CDR3 DNA sequence: TGTGCCAGCAGTTTATCTGGAGTGGGGGCCACTAATGAAAAACTGTTTTTT. It is translated as CASSLSGVGATNEKLFF.

The chain combines TRBV6-1 with TRBJ1-2; D is ambiguous. The CDR3 runs to 14 residues. The germline CDR1 and CDR2 sequences are MNHNS and SASEGT. Trimming pared 1 base from V and 0 bases from J, leaving 6 bases between. The CDR3 region has the DNA TGTGCCAGCAGTGAAGTGCCACCTAACTATGGCTACACCTTC. It translates to CASSEVPPNYGYTF.

The genes are TRBV18 and TRBJ1-1; D uncertain. Germline V gene data show CDR1 as KGHSH and CDR2 as LQKENI. The CDR3 runs 15 residues. V was shortened by 6 bases and J by 1 base, with 15 bases between the two germline ends. In nucleotides, the CDR3 is TGTGCCAGCTCCCCTACCATGGACTCGAACACTGAAGCTTTCTTT. Residues: CASSPTMDSNTEAFF. Full variable domain (outside the CDR3, taken from reference TRBV18 and TRBJ1-1): NAGVMQNPRHLVRRRGQEARLRCSPMKGHSHVYWYRQLPEEGLKFMVYLQKENIIDESGMPKERFSAEFPKEGPSILRIQQVVRGDSAAYFCASSPTMDSNTEAFFGQGTRLTVV.

The chain recombines TRBV30 with TRBJ1-2; TRBD1 is a possible D gene (5 bases). Germline lookup yields CDR1 GTSNPN and CDR2 SVGIG (reference sequence). CDR3 length: 15 amino acids. Trimming shortened V by 8 bases and J by 6 bases, and 25 bases separated the two germline ends. The CDR3: CARSPGALLRDGYTF. As DNA, the CDR3 is TGTGCCCGGTCCCCCGGGGCTCTGCTTCGGGATGGCTACACCTTC.

This clonotype appeared a single time. This sequence joins TRBV7-8 and TRBJ1-1; 8 bases line up with TRBD1. The J segment lost 1 base and the V segment lost 10 bases, leaving 11 bases of the junction unmatched. CDR3 length equals 15 residues. In germline, CDR1 is SGHVS, CDR2 FQNEAQ. The CDR3 loop reads CATVGPGTGNTEAFF. As DNA, the CDR3 is TGTGCCACCGTAGGACCCGGGACAGGGAACACTGAAGCTTTCTTT.

V usage is TRBV12-3 or TRBV12-4 and J usage is TRBJ2-1; 7 bases fit TRBD2. J gave up 6 bases and V 4 bases, and 9 bases lay outside the gene matches. The CDR3 length is 15 residues. The CDR3 coding sequence is TGTGCCAGCAGTTCTAGCGGTAGAAATGGCAATGAGCAGTTCTTC. Translated, it gives CASSSSGRNGNEQFF.

The genes are TRBV7-2 and TRBJ2-5; no clear D. The CDR3 runs to 12 residues. Germline V gene sequence: CDR1 SGHTA, CDR2 FQGNSA. V was pared by 6 bases and J by 5 bases, with 10 bases between. The CDR3 coding sequence is TGTGCCAGCAGACAAGTGGTGGAGACCCAGTACTTC. As protein: CASRQVVETQYF.

This clonotype was observed a few times. V usage is TRBV19 and J usage is TRBJ1-1; D unclear. The ends were cut back, 3 bases at V and 1 base at J, with 6 bases in the middle. Looked up from germline, CDR1 is LNHDA and CDR2 is SQIVND (reference sequence). The CDR3 totals 13 residues. CDR3 sequence: CASSIRGNTEAFF. As DNA, the CDR3 is TGTGCCAGTAGTATCCGGGGGAACACTGAAGCTTTCTTT.

This sequence joins TRBV7-2 and TRBJ2-3, with 9 bases matching TRBD2. V shed 7 bases, J shed 3 bases, and the junction held 11 bases outside the gene matches. CDR3 size: 16 residues. Germline V gives CDR1 SGHTA, CDR2 FQGNSA. The CDR3 sequence is CASTTLAGLFTDTQYF. The CDR3, as DNA: TGTGCCAGCACAACACTAGCGGGTCTTTTTACAGATACGCAGTATTTT.

CDR3 amino acids: CASSLAGAGGSTEAFF. The CDR3 bases are TGCGCCAGCAGCTTGGCCGGGGCAGGGGGCAGCACTGAAGCTTTCTTT. This sequence joins TRBV5-1 and TRBJ1-1; TRBD1 matches 8 bases. The CDR3 has 16 residues. From germline, CDR1 is SGHRS and CDR2 YFSETQ. Trimming took 0 bases from V and 4 from J; bases not matched to a gene: 8.

As concerns this clonotype: One end of the junction does not line up with germline, which may come from a read error. This sequence joins TRBV29-1 and TRBJ2-5; tentative D call: TRBD1 (5 bases). This CDR3 region has 14 residues. CDR1 and CDR2 from the germline V gene are SQVTM and ANQGSEA. CDR3 protein: CSVEGRAIAETQYF. CDR3 bases: TGCAGCGTAGAAGGCAGGGCCATCGCCGAGACCCAGTACTTC. Full variable domain (remainder filled in from reference TRBV29-1 and TRBJ2-5): SAVISQKPSRDICQRGTSLTIQCQVDSQVTMMFWYRQQPGQSLTLIATANQGSEATYESGFVIDKFPISRPNLTFSTLTVSNMSPEDSSIYLCSVEGRAIAETQYFGPGTRLLVL.

This clonotype was detected only once. The chain is built from TRBV7-6 and TRBJ2-7; either TRBD1 or TRBD2 may supply D (5 bases each). V was pared by 5 bases and J by 0 bases, with 26 bases between. The CDR3 is made up of 19 amino acids. The germline V gene has CDR1 SGHVS and CDR2 FNYEAQ. The CDR3 sequence is CASSGGIQDRGIRSYEQYF. For the CDR3, the DNA is TGTGCCAGCAGCGGGGGAATCCAGGACCGTGGGATTCGCTCCTACGAGCAGTACTTC.

The chain employs TRBV2 and TRBJ1-1, with no clear D. Germline lookup yields CDR1 SNHLY and CDR2 FYNNEI. This CDR3 has 13 residues. The V and J ends lost 7 bases and 1 base respectively, with 10 bases between them. Here the CDR3 reads CASIGQENTEAFF. Here the CDR3 DNA reads TGTGCCAGCATAGGGCAGGAGAACACTGAAGCTTTCTTT.